This T cell receptor beta chain was captured in a study of blood T cell repertoires in COVID-19. Study-level background: COVID-19 samples, acute and convalescent, were from the United States, Italy and Spain. Sources were T cells, B-cell-depleted T cells, or PBMCs; the material itself was cDNA or gDNA.

Original analysis: Cell counts per sample came from amplifying reference gene primers. Clones were read by immunoSEQ multiplex PCR, and TCRdb kept only the in-frame ones, dropping some. The DNA gave D and trimming, while V, J and clone size come from that table. Altogether 75,000 to 100,000 clones are present, roughly 78% being singletons, with the ten largest covering 6% to 7.5%. This CDR3 region has 12 residues. Germline lookup yields CDR1 SNHLY and CDR2 FYNNEI. Between the trimmed V and J ends, which lost 7 bases and 0 bases, there was a span of 5 bases. V is TRBV2 and J is TRBJ2-3; D remains ambiguous. Source material: peripheral blood. This TCR came from a man aged 50-60 years with active or convalescent COVID-19. The CDR3: CASTFSTDTQYF. The CDR3 DNA follows: TGTGCCAGCACCTTTAGCACAGATACGCAGTATTTT.